The 21 T cell receptor beta chains below all came from one sample that was sequenced in a study of shared T cell receptors in the human thymus. The repertoire was sequenced with immunoSEQ multiplex PCR; TCRdb's copy has only in-frame clones and lacks some. Of roughly 550,000 clones in the sample, around 78% are singletons; the top ten hold less than 0.015%. This sample also appeared in a second study, on human thymus T cells.

Material: thymocytes. These receptor sequences come from a boy younger than two with a congenital heart defect.

The gene calls are TRBV5-1 and TRBJ2-5; 7 bases are shared with TRBD1. The V and J ends lost 1 base and 2 bases, in that order; junction bases with no gene match: 5. CDR3 length: 15 residues. Germline-derived CDR1 and CDR2 are SGHRS and YFSETQ. The CDR3 nucleotides are TGCGCCAGCAGCTTGAGAAACAGGGGACAAGAGACCCAGTACTTC. This codes for CASSLRNRGQETQYF. Using reference TRBV5-1 and TRBJ2-5 for the parts outside the CDR3, the full variable domain is KAGVTQTPRYLIKTRGQQVTLSCSPISGHRSVSWYQQTPGQGLQFLFEYFSETQRNKGNFPGRFSGRQFSNSRSEMNVSTLELGDSALYLCASSLRNRGQETQYFGPGTRLLVL.

V gene TRBV6-6 combines with J gene TRBJ2-1; D is unresolved. V was trimmed by 1 base and J by 2 bases, leaving 12 bases between them. The CDR3 loop spans 16 amino acids. Germline values: CDR1 MNHNY, CDR2 SVGAGI (reference sequence). DNA of the CDR3: TGTGCCAGCAGTTACTTCGCGGATCCTCCCTACAATGAGCAGTTCTTC. Its protein is CASSYFADPPYNEQFF.

The chain employs TRBV5-6 and TRBJ2-7; 9 nucleotides line up with TRBD2. V was pared by 2 bases and J by 2 bases, with 11 bases of the junction left unmatched. The CDR3 totals 17 residues. Germline CDR1 reads SGHDT; CDR2 reads YYEEEE. The CDR3 DNA is TGTGCCAGCAGCTTTCCGGGACTAGCTGTACGGCCCTACGAGCAGTACTTC. Translation gives CASSFPGLAVRPYEQYF.

This chain links TRBV7-2 with TRBJ1-5; no reliable D call. Trimming stripped 1 base from V and 1 base from J, with 8 bases between. Germline V gene data show CDR1 as SGHTA and CDR2 as FQGNSA. There are 15 residues in the CDR3. CDR3 protein: CASSLEGGSNQPQHF. DNA for the CDR3: TGTGCCAGCAGCTTAGAGGGCGGGAGCAATCAGCCCCAGCATTTT.

The rearrangement uses TRBV6-8 and TRBJ2-1; 9 bases line up with TRBD2. With V trimmed by 6 bases and J by 14 bases, 5 bases remained unmatched. This CDR3 spans 11 amino acids. From germline, CDR1 is MNHGY and CDR2 SAAAGT. Here the CDR3 reads CASRRGGMKFF. For the CDR3, the DNA is TGTGCCAGCAGGCGGGGGGGAATGAAGTTCTTC.

The chain has TRBV19 and TRBJ1-5; D is perhaps TRBD1 (5 bases). The germline V and J ends were trimmed by 11 bases and 11 bases, with 16 bases remaining between them. The germline V gene encodes CDR1 LNHDA and CDR2 SQIVND (reference sequence). The CDR3 loop spans 11 amino acids. The CDR3 sequence is CAPGGGASQHF. CDR3 sequence (DNA): TGTGCCCCCGGGGGGGGTGCGTCCCAGCATTTT.

Only a few counts were recorded for this clone. The V and J genes are TRBV6-1 and TRBJ2-1; D might be TRBD2 (6 bases). V lost 8 bases and J 1 base, leaving 9 bases between the germline ends. The CDR3 has 13 amino acids. From germline, CDR1 is MNHNS and CDR2 SASEGT. CDR3 loop: CASSLASYNEQFF. As DNA, the CDR3 is TGTGCCAGCTCCCTAGCGTCCTACAATGAGCAGTTCTTC.

The J gene is TRBJ1-4, the V gene TRBV19, with D possibly matching TRBD1 (6 bases). The germline V gene encodes CDR1 LNHDA and CDR2 SQIVND (reference sequence). V shed 4 bases and J shed 5 bases, with 14 bases lying between them. The CDR3 loop spans 15 amino acids. The CDR3 DNA reads TGTGCCAGTAGTACCCGGACAGAGGGGAATGAAAAACTGTTTTTT. It encodes CASSTRTEGNEKLFF.

This clone was found once. This chain connects TRBV11-3 to TRBJ2-2; 10 bases are a match to TRBD2. This CDR3 comprises 19 residues. The germline V gene has CDR1 SGHNT and CDR2 YENEEA. The trim removed 5 bases at V and 3 bases at J, leaving 15 bases unmatched. The CDR3 DNA reads as TGTGCCAGCAGCCTTGAAGGACTAGCGGCTACCGAGGACACCGGGGAGCTGTTTTTT. Translating gives CASSLEGLAATEDTGELFF.

This clone was seen only once. J is TRBJ2-3 and V is TRBV7-9; 10 positions agree with TRBD2. The CDR3 loop spans 19 amino acids. Trimming took 3 bases from V and 0 from J; bases not matched to a gene: 12. Germline V CDR1 and CDR2: SEHNR, FQNEAQ (reference sequence). The CDR3 reads CASSFRTHLAGASTDTQYF. In DNA form, the CDR3 reads TGTGCCAGCAGCTTCCGCACCCACCTAGCGGGAGCGAGCACAGATACGCAGTATTTT.

V is TRBV5-1 and J is TRBJ2-3; TRBD2 matches 9 bases. Per the germline V gene, CDR1 is SGHRS and CDR2 is YFSETQ. The CDR3 covers 14 residues. With V trimmed by 5 bases and J by 6 bases, 7 bases remained unmatched. CDR3 in DNA: TGCGCCAGCAGTAGCGGGAGACGAGGGGATACGCAGTATTTT. It codes for CASSSGRRGDTQYF.

The table lists this clone with a count of one. The chain links TRBV4-1 to TRBJ2-1; the match to TRBD2 covers 15 bases. V dropped 6 bases and J dropped 6; count of bases not matched to a gene: 6. CDR1 and CDR2 from the germline V gene are MGHRA and YSYEKL. This CDR3 region has 16 residues. For the CDR3, the DNA is TGCGCCAGCAGACGGACTAGCGGGAGGGCCACCAATGAGCAGTTCTTC. This encodes CASRRTSGRATNEQFF.

A few counts support this clone. The V call is TRBV11-1, the J call TRBJ2-1, with TRBD2 matching over 7 bases. Trimming removed 5 bases from V and 8 bases from J; junction bases left unmatched: 15. Germline V gene lookup returns CDR1 SGHAT and CDR2 FQDESV (reference sequence). This CDR3 contains 16 residues. CDR3 loop: CASSTKICGGTHEQFF. In DNA, the CDR3 is TGTGCCAGCAGCACCAAAATCTGCGGGGGTACCCATGAGCAGTTCTTC.

The chain recombines TRBV4-1 with TRBJ1-4; no reliable D call. V lost 1 base and J 8 bases, leaving 14 bases between the germline ends. The germline V gene encodes CDR1 MGHRA and CDR2 YSYEKL. The CDR3 loop spans 15 amino acids. The CDR3, as DNA: TGCGCCAGCAGCCAAGCTGTGACCGGCGGGGAAAAACTGTTTTTT. Protein: CASSQAVTGGEKLFF.

The V gene is TRBV29-1, the J gene TRBJ2-1, with D maybe TRBD2 (7 bases). Germline lookup yields CDR1 SQVTM and CDR2 ANQGSEA. The CDR3 totals 14 residues. V shed 6 bases and J shed 11 bases, with 23 bases lying between them. CDR3 loop: CSVGGRGSGLKQFF. The CDR3 DNA reads TGCAGCGTGGGGGGGCGGGGATCGGGGTTGAAGCAGTTCTTC.

The table lists this clone with a few counts. The chain has TRBV14 and TRBJ2-7; 10 bases are shared with TRBD1. From germline, CDR1 is SGHDN and CDR2 FVKESK. V shed 4 bases and J 5 bases; nucleotides not matched to a gene: 5. The length of the CDR3 is 14 residues. Here the CDR3 DNA reads TGTGCCAGCAGCCCCGGACAGGGGGTCAACGAGCAGTACTTC. Amino acids: CASSPGQGVNEQYF.

V and J are TRBV6-6 and TRBJ1-5, with TRBD1 identical over 9 bases. The CDR3 runs 13 residues. The junction had 6 bases not matched to a gene; V was cut back by 8 bases and J by 7 bases. Germline assignment: CDR1 MNHNY and CDR2 SVGAGI (reference sequence). The CDR3 DNA reads TGTGCCAGCGGGGACAGGGAAGTGCAGCCCCAGCATTTT. The encoded protein is CASGDREVQPQHF.

The rearrangement links TRBV4-3 to TRBJ2-3; weak D call: TRBD1 (5 bases). CDR3 length equals 21 residues. Trimming removed 3 bases from V and 2 bases from J, with 30 bases in between. Germline V gene sequence: CDR1 LGHNA, CDR2 YSLEER. The CDR3 DNA follows: TGCGCCAGCAGCCACCGTTTTCGGCGCCAGACAGAGGAGAAGGACACAGATACGCAGTATTTT. This translates into CASSHRFRRQTEEKDTDTQYF.

The table lists this clone with a few counts. The rearrangement joins TRBV21-1 to TRBJ2-7; the D call of TRBD1 is as the table states it, not checked on the DNA. TRBV21-1 is reported as a pseudogene. The CDR3 has 15 amino acids. CDR3 in DNA: TGTGCCAGCAGCTCGGGACAGTCAGGAAAGTACGAGCAGTACTTC. Its translation is CASSSGQSGKYEQYF.

There are a few counts of this clone. This sequence joins TRBV5-6 and TRBJ2-1; TRBD2 matches 8 bases. Trimming at V came to 0 bases and at J to 0 bases, leaving 8 bases not matched to a gene. The CDR3 totals 18 residues. From germline, CDR1 is SGHDT and CDR2 YYEEEE. CDR3 sequence: CASSLDGGGRSSYNEQFF. The CDR3 DNA reads as TGTGCCAGCAGCTTGGATGGTGGCGGGAGGAGCTCCTACAATGAGCAGTTCTTC. The full variable domain, completed using reference TRBV5-6 and TRBJ2-1, is DAGVTQSPTHLIKTRGQQVTLRCSPKSGHDTVSWYQQALGQGPQFIFQYYEEEERQRGNFPDRFSGHQFPNYSSELNVNALLLGDSALYLCASSLDGGGRSSYNEQFFGPGTRLTVL.

The chain has TRBV10-3 and TRBJ2-2; D not resolved. CDR1 ENHRY and CDR2 SYGVKD come from the germline V gene. V was pared by 3 bases and J by 7 bases, with 6 bases between. This CDR3 has 12 residues. CDR3 region: CAISDMFGELFF. CDR3 in DNA: TGTGCCATCAGTGATATGTTCGGGGAGCTGTTTTTT.